Below are 29 T cell receptor beta chains sequenced from a single sample in a study of spatial heterogeneity in lung cancer. Points from the study as a whole: The study found that expanded intratumoral alpha and beta TCR counts tracked tumor mutation counts.

Time point: sample taken at primary tumor resection. These TCRs' antigens remain unknown. TCRdb re-called the 5' RACE reads through MiXCR, storing one row per CDR3 protein. The sample records about 3,000 distinct CDR3 sequences, around 15% being singletons. The sequenced sample was lung tumor tissue, obtained at surgery. The receptor source for this set is a male donor with early-stage non-small cell lung cancer.

The chain employs TRBV11-3 and TRBJ2-7, with D tentatively TRBD2 (5 bases). Trimming shortened V by 4 bases and J by 1 base, and 11 bases separated the two germline ends. CDR1 and CDR2 from the germline V gene are SGHNT and YENEEA. The length of the CDR3 is 14 residues. CDR3 nucleotides: TGTGCCAGCAGCTCCCTCGGGGAGTCCTACGAGCAGTACTTC. This gives the protein CASSSLGESYEQYF.

This clonotype is medium-sized in the sample. J is TRBJ1-3 and V is TRBV13, with a possible D match to TRBD1 (6 bases). With 6 bases removed from V and 0 bases from J, the gap between germline ends came to 9 bases. The CDR3 is 14 residues long. In germline, CDR1 is PRHDT, CDR2 FYEKMQ (reference sequence). CDR3 bases: TGTGCCAGCAGGGACAGCAACTCTGGAAACACCATATATTTT. Translating it yields CASRDSNSGNTIYF. The full variable domain, completed using reference TRBV13 and TRBJ1-3, is AAGVIQSPRHLIKEKRETATLKCYPIPRHDTVYWYQQGPGQDPQFLISFYEKMQSDKGSIPDRFSAQQFSDYHSELNMSSLELGDSALYFCASRDSNSGNTIYFGEGSWLTVV.

This sequence joins TRBV6-2 or TRBV6-3 and TRBJ2-1; D not certain. This CDR3 has 13 residues. CDR1 and CDR2 (germline): MNHEY, SVGEGT. The V end was cut by 0 bases, the J end by 7 bases, with 7 bases between. The CDR3 region is CASSYSLGNEQFF. The CDR3 bases are TGTGCCAGCAGTTACTCTCTGGGTAATGAGCAGTTCTTC.

By its share, this clonotype is medium-sized. The chain links TRBV18 to TRBJ2-3; D call uncertain. The CDR3 spans 15 residues. The V end was cut by 3 bases, the J end by 4 bases, with 14 bases between. Germline CDR1 reads KGHSH; CDR2 reads LQKENI. The CDR3 reads CASSPVDRKSDTQYF. CDR3 nucleotides: TGTGCCAGCTCACCGGTTGATCGAAAGTCAGATACGCAGTATTTT. Full variable domain (remainder filled in from reference TRBV18 and TRBJ2-3): NAGVMQNPRHLVRRRGQEARLRCSPMKGHSHVYWYRQLPEEGLKFMVYLQKENIIDESGMPKERFSAEFPKEGPSILRIQQVVRGDSAAYFCASSPVDRKSDTQYFGPGTRLTVL.

The chain uses TRBV20-1 and TRBJ2-5; the match to TRBD2 covers 8 bases. Trimming at V came to 4 bases and at J to 6 bases, leaving 7 bases not matched to a gene. The germline V gene has CDR1 DFQATT and CDR2 SNEGSKA (reference sequence). The CDR3 totals 13 residues. Here the CDR3 reads CSATGGALKTQYF. CDR3 DNA: TGCAGTGCTACCGGGGGGGCCTTGAAGACCCAGTACTTC.

This clonotype is categorized as medium-sized. The chain is built from TRBV3-1 and TRBJ1-1, with a weak D call TRBD1 (5 bases). Trimming stripped 4 bases from V and 8 bases from J, with 11 bases between. Per germline, CDR1 LGHDT and CDR2 YNNKEL (reference sequence). The CDR3 contains 12 residues. CDR3 coding DNA: TGTGCCAGCAGCCTACGGGACTTCGAAGCTTTCTTT. Its protein is CASSLRDFEAFF.

This clonotype is classed as medium-sized (0.01 to 0.1%). The rearrangement joins TRBV27 to TRBJ1-2; D is perhaps TRBD1 (6 bases). The V end was cut by 5 bases, the J end by 4 bases, with 17 bases between. In germline, CDR1 is MNHEY, CDR2 SMNVEV (reference sequence). This CDR3 is built from 15 residues. Here the CDR3 DNA reads TGTGCCAGCAGTGCCGCCAGCCAGGGGCCCTATGGCTACACCTTC. Translating it yields CASSAASQGPYGYTF.

By its share, this clonotype is medium-sized. The chain recombines TRBV5-1 with TRBJ2-3; 11 bases agree with TRBD2. Germline trimming cut 4 bases from V and 2 bases from J; bases unmatched to any gene: 6. The germline gives CDR1 SGHRS, CDR2 YFSETQ. The CDR3 length is 16 residues. The CDR3 coding sequence is TGCGCCAGCAGCCCCGGACTAGCGGGCCCCACAGATACGCAGTATTTT. It yields the protein CASSPGLAGPTDTQYF.

This clonotype was seen a handful of times. The rearrangement uses TRBV7-6 and TRBJ2-2; 8 nucleotides match TRBD2. The length of the CDR3 is 17 residues. In germline, CDR1 is SGHVS, CDR2 FNYEAQ. Unmatched junction bases numbered 11, after V lost 4 bases and J lost 4 bases. CDR3 residues: CASSSQPSGLATGELFF. CDR3 nucleotide sequence: TGTGCCAGCAGCTCTCAACCTAGCGGGTTGGCCACCGGGGAGCTGTTTTTT.

This clonotype rates as large. CDR3 DNA: TGTGCCAGCAGTTACATTCGCCGGACAGGGAGAGACGAGACCCAGTACTTC. Protein product: CASSYIRRTGRDETQYF. This sequence joins TRBV6-2 or TRBV6-3 and TRBJ2-5; TRBD1 matches 8 bases. The trim removed 2 bases at V and 5 bases at J, leaving 13 bases unmatched. The CDR3 runs 17 residues. Germline values: CDR1 MNHEY, CDR2 SVGEGT.

This chain links TRBV6-4 with TRBJ2-1, with unresolved D. CDR1 and CDR2 (germline): MRHNA, SNTAGT. There are 13 residues in the CDR3. Trimming cost V 0 bases and J 10 bases, with 10 bases left between them. The CDR3: CASSDSGVGEQFF. In DNA form, the CDR3 reads TGTGCCAGCAGTGACTCTGGGGTCGGCGAGCAGTTCTTC.

This clonotype qualifies as medium-sized. The V gene is TRBV5-4, the J gene TRBJ2-1; D gene uncertain. V gave up 0 bases and J gave up 0 bases, with 10 bases separating them. Germline loops: CDR1 SGHNT, CDR2 YYREEE (reference sequence). The CDR3 runs 16 residues. The CDR3 bases are TGTGCCAGCAGCTTGGTTGCGCTGAGCTCCTACAATGAGCAGTTCTTC. It translates to CASSLVALSSYNEQFF.

V usage is TRBV4-2 and J usage is TRBJ1-4; no clear D gene. The germline CDR1 and CDR2 sequences are LGHNA and YNFKEQ. The CDR3 is 16 amino acids. Between the trimmed V and J ends, which lost 3 bases and 8 bases, there was a span of 19 bases. CDR3 loop: CASSQGPLKAAEKLFF. The CDR3 DNA follows: TGTGCCAGCAGCCAGGGTCCCTTAAAAGCGGCGGAAAAACTGTTTTTT.

This chain uses TRBV6-2 or TRBV6-3 with TRBJ2-7, with a tentative D call TRBD1 (6 bases). The germline gives CDR1 MNHEY, CDR2 SVGEGT. Trimming pared 7 bases from V and 2 bases from J, leaving 21 bases between. This CDR3 spans 16 amino acids. The CDR3 nucleotides read TGTGCCAGCATCGGCACTTCAGGACAGCGAGCCTACGAGCAGTACTTC. This translates into CASIGTSGQRAYEQYF.

The chain carries TRBV6-5 and TRBJ1-1; weak D call: TRBD1 (6 bases). The CDR3 is 15 residues long. Germline CDR1 is MNHEY and CDR2 is SVGAGI. The V and J ends lost 5 bases and 3 bases respectively, with 16 bases between them. The CDR3 sequence: CASSGPQGRDTEAFF. The CDR3 DNA is TGTGCCAGCAGTGGACCCCAGGGGCGAGACACTGAAGCTTTCTTT.

By proportion, this clonotype is medium-sized (0.01 to 0.1%). The chain uses TRBV29-1 and TRBJ1-3, with unresolved D. From germline, CDR1 is SQVTM and CDR2 ANQGSEA. The CDR3 is 13 residues long. Trimming shortened V by 5 bases and J by 0 bases, and 8 bases separated the two germline ends. The CDR3 loop reads CSVLPDSGNTIYF. CDR3 in DNA: TGCAGCGTTCTCCCAGACTCTGGAAACACCATATATTTT.

This clonotype was seen many times. The chain has TRBV29-1 and TRBJ2-3, with D possibly TRBD2 on 6 matching bases. The CDR3 runs to 12 residues. Per the germline V gene, CDR1 is SQVTM and CDR2 is ANQGSEA. V lost 3 bases, J lost 4 bases, and 8 bases lay in between. The DNA of the CDR3 is TGCAGCGTTGACGGGAGCGCAGATACGCAGTATTTT. Translating it yields CSVDGSADTQYF.

In this sample, this clonotype turned up a few times. The chain combines TRBV10-3 with TRBJ2-7; TRBD2 aligns across 8 bases. The junction had 4 bases not matched to a gene; V was cut back by 3 bases and J by 3 bases. CDR3 size: 14 residues. Germline-derived CDR1 and CDR2 are ENHRY and SYGVKD. The CDR3 sequence: CAISDGSGGYEQYF. The CDR3 nucleotides are TGTGCCATCAGTGACGGAAGCGGGGGCTACGAGCAGTACTTC.

The chain combines TRBV5-4 with TRBJ2-1, with TRBD2 as a possible D gene (5 bases). With 3 bases removed from V and 3 bases from J, the gap between germline ends came to 10 bases. This CDR3 has 14 amino acids. In germline, CDR1 is SGHNT, CDR2 YYREEE (reference sequence). The CDR3 region has the DNA TGTGCCAGCAGCTCAAGAGCGGTCTACAATGAGCAGTTCTTC. Translation gives CASSSRAVYNEQFF. Filled out from reference TRBV5-4 and TRBJ2-1, the complete variable domain reads ETGVTQSPTHLIKTRGQQVTLRCSSQSGHNTVSWYQQALGQGPQFIFQYYREEENGRGNFPPRFSGLQFPNYSSELNVNALELDDSALYLCASSSRAVYNEQFFGPGTRLTVL.

This clonotype has a count of ten or more. CDR3 protein: CSASPQGVSTDTQYF. In nucleotides, the CDR3 is TGCAGTGCTAGCCCGCAGGGGGTGAGCACAGATACGCAGTATTTT. The chain is built from TRBV20-1 and TRBJ2-3, with TRBD1 identical over 7 bases. The CDR3 loop spans 15 amino acids. The germline CDR1 and CDR2 sequences are DFQATT and SNEGSKA (reference sequence). V lost 3 bases, J lost 0 bases, and 6 bases stayed unmatched.

This clonotype was recorded many times. The J gene is TRBJ1-5, the V gene TRBV20-1; tentatively, D is TRBD1 (6 bases). Germline CDR1 reads DFQATT; CDR2 reads SNEGSKA (reference sequence). The CDR3 is 13 residues long. V was trimmed by 6 bases and J by 3 bases, leaving 12 bases between them. The CDR3 is CSAPGQFNQPQHF. DNA for the CDR3: TGCAGTGCACCAGGACAGTTCAATCAGCCCCAGCATTTT.

This clonotype showed up many times. This chain joins TRBV5-1 and TRBJ1-2; D perhaps matches TRBD1 (5 bases). The germline CDR1 and CDR2 sequences are SGHRS and YFSETQ. V shed 5 bases and J shed 1 base, with 15 bases lying between them. This CDR3 is 15 amino acids long. DNA for the CDR3: TGCGCCAGCAGACAAGGGGACCTTAATAACTATGGCTACACCTTC. Its translation: CASRQGDLNNYGYTF.

Comments on this clonotype: One end of the junction does not line up with germline, which may come from a read error. The chain recombines TRBV4-3 with TRBJ2-3; unclear D gene. The CDR3 loop spans 15 amino acids. Germline values: CDR1 LGHNA, CDR2 YSLEER. CDR3 residues: CASSLGLLGQDTQYF. The CDR3 DNA sequence: TGCGCCAGCAGCCTTGGCTTACTTGGCCAAGATACGCAGTACTTT.

This clonotype counts as medium-sized. V usage is TRBV20-1 and J usage is TRBJ2-7; TRBD2 might be the D (5 bases). Germline values: CDR1 DFQATT, CDR2 SNEGSKA (reference sequence). The CDR3 length is 11 residues. V was trimmed by 3 bases and J by 6 bases, leaving 9 bases between them. The DNA of the CDR3 is TGCAGTGCTAGCCGGGAAAGCGAGCAGTACTTC. Translating gives CSASRESEQYF.

This clonotype was counted many times. CDR3 nucleotide sequence: TGTGCCAGCTCACACGGAATAGGGACAGGGGGCGACGGTGGGACTGAAGCTTTCTTT. This sequence encodes CASSHGIGTGGDGGTEAFF. The rearrangement joins TRBV18 to TRBJ1-1; TRBD1 agrees at 12 bases. Germline CDR1 reads KGHSH; CDR2 reads LQKENI. The CDR3 sequence is 19 residues long. With 4 bases clipped from V and 5 bases from J, the junction kept 17 bases outside the gene matches.

This clonotype counts as medium-sized. The chain employs TRBV2 and TRBJ2-5, with D unclear. The CDR3 spans 14 residues. Germline V gene lookup returns CDR1 SNHLY and CDR2 FYNNEI. The ends were cut back, 6 bases at V and 4 bases at J, with 15 bases in the middle. CDR3 loop: CASRSNYGGETQYF. For the CDR3, the DNA is TGTGCCAGCAGGTCTAATTATGGCGGAGAGACCCAGTACTTC. Combining the CDR3 with reference TRBV2 and TRBJ2-5 gives the whole variable domain EPEVTQTPSHQVTQMGQEVILRCVPISNHLYFYWYRQILGQKVEFLVSFYNNEISEKSEIFDDQFSVERPDGSNFTLKIRSTKLEDSAMYFCASRSNYGGETQYFGPGTRLLVL.

By share, this clonotype ranks as medium-sized. This rearrangement joins TRBV28 to TRBJ2-7; TRBD2 agrees at 8 bases. With V trimmed by 5 bases and J by 5 bases, 11 bases remained unmatched. The CDR3 length is 15 residues. Per germline, CDR1 MDHEN and CDR2 SYDVKM. As DNA, the CDR3 is TGTGCCAGCAGTGTCAGTAGGCCGGGGGGGGACGAGCAGTACTTC. Amino acids: CASSVSRPGGDEQYF.

By share, this clonotype counts as medium-sized. This chain uses TRBV29-1 with TRBJ2-4; D unclear. Per germline, CDR1 SQVTM and CDR2 ANQGSEA. This CDR3 contains 13 residues. V lost 4 bases to trimming and J lost 0 bases, with 7 bases between them. The CDR3 spells CSVGKGAKNIQYF. CDR3 nucleotide sequence: TGCAGCGTTGGAAAGGGAGCCAAAAACATTCAGTACTTC.

This clonotype showed up many times. The gene calls are TRBV20-1 and TRBJ2-7; TRBD2 matches at 8 bases. V was clipped by 5 bases and J by 7 bases; unmatched bases: 13. CDR3 length equals 14 residues. From germline, CDR1 is DFQATT and CDR2 SNEGSKA (reference sequence). The CDR3, as DNA: TGCAGTGCTCCAAGGGGGACGGGAGGGCAAGAGCAGTACTTC. It codes for CSAPRGTGGQEQYF.